Listed here are 18 T cell receptor beta chains from one sample, sequenced in a study of blood T cell repertoires in COVID-19. Sequencing used immunoSEQ multiplex PCR; TCRdb keeps in-frame clones, though not all of them. Of roughly 52,000 clones listed, around nine tenths were seen once; the top ten hold around 4%. The specimen was peripheral blood. These receptors were collected from a man aged 45-65 years with acute or convalescent COVID-19.

The chain combines TRBV6-5 with TRBJ2-2; tentative D call: TRBD1 (6 bases). Germline V CDR1 and CDR2: MNHEY, SVGAGI. Trimming removed 5 bases at V and 0 bases at J, with 10 bases between. This CDR3 region has 15 residues. In nucleotides, the CDR3 is TGTGCCAGCAGTCCTCGGACAGCGAACACCGGGGAGCTGTTTTTT. It codes for CASSPRTANTGELFF.

This chain joins TRBV3-1 (or the pseudogene TRBV3-2) and TRBJ2-1; 14 nucleotides align to TRBD2. Germline V gene data show CDR1 as LGHDT and CDR2 as YNNKEL (reference sequence). The J segment lost 5 bases and the V segment lost 2 bases, leaving 14 bases of the junction unmatched. CDR3 length: 20 residues. The CDR3 spells CASSQRLGLAGASPHNEQFF. The CDR3 DNA sequence: TGTGCCAGCAGCCAAAGATTGGGACTAGCGGGAGCTAGTCCTCACAATGAGCAGTTCTTC.

The chain recombines TRBV4-1 with TRBJ2-5; the match to TRBD2 covers 7 bases. The CDR3 is 14 residues long. Germline V gene lookup returns CDR1 MGHRA and CDR2 YSYEKL. V shed 3 bases and J 4 bases; nucleotides not matched to a gene: 5. This CDR3 reads CASSQGLPPETQYF. CDR3 sequence (DNA): TGCGCCAGCAGCCAGGGACTACCCCCAGAGACCCAGTACTTC.

The gene calls are TRBV6-1 and TRBJ2-7, with D maybe TRBD1 (6 bases). The CDR3 has 15 residues. CDR1 is MNHNS, CDR2 SASEGT, per germline. With 1 base removed from V and 0 bases from J, the gap between germline ends came to 10 bases. CDR3 protein: CASSEGQGSSYEQYF. For the CDR3, the DNA is TGTGCCAGCAGTGAAGGGCAGGGGAGCTCCTACGAGCAGTACTTC.

The J gene is TRBJ1-2, the V gene TRBV28; TRBD1 matches 8 bases. Germline CDR1 reads MDHEN; CDR2 reads SYDVKM. CDR3 size: 12 residues. V dropped 6 bases and J dropped 9; count of bases not matched to a gene: 6. The DNA of the CDR3 is TGTGCCAGCAGGGTTGGGGACAGGAGCTACACCTTC. The encoded protein is CASRVGDRSYTF.

This chain joins TRBV19 and TRBJ1-4; D not certain. This CDR3 contains 14 residues. V was shortened by 5 bases and J by 4 bases, with 11 bases between the two germline ends. Germline CDR1 LNHDA, CDR2 SQIVND (reference sequence). The CDR3 reads CASSLKRINEKLFF. The CDR3 nucleotides are TGTGCCAGTAGTTTGAAGAGAATTAATGAAAAACTGTTTTTT.

The chain joins TRBV28 to TRBJ1-4; D might be TRBD1 (5 bases). This CDR3 spans 16 amino acids. Trimming took off 3 bases at V and 1 base at J, with 12 bases between the two ends. Germline CDR1 and CDR2: MDHEN and SYDVKM. Written as DNA, the CDR3 is TGTGCCAGCAGTTTCGGGAGGGGCGGAACTAATGAAAAACTGTTTTTT. Protein sequence: CASSFGRGGTNEKLFF. Based on the CDR3 plus reference TRBV28 and TRBJ1-4, the full variable domain is DVKVTQSSRYLVKRTGEKVFLECVQDMDHENMFWYRQDPGLGLRLIYFSYDVKMKEKGDIPEGYSVSREKKERFSLILESASTNQTSMYLCASSFGRGGTNEKLFFGSGTQLSVL.

This chain links TRBV12-3 or TRBV12-4 with TRBJ2-1; D not certain. Trimming removed 5 bases from V and 7 bases from J, with 9 bases in between. The CDR3 runs to 12 residues. The CDR3: CASSPLVNEQFF. CDR3 nucleotides: TGTGCCAGCAGTCCCCTAGTGAATGAGCAGTTCTTC.

V gene TRBV6-5 combines with J gene TRBJ1-5; no clear D. Trimming removed 4 bases at V and 0 bases at J, with 13 bases between. From germline, CDR1 is MNHEY and CDR2 SVGAGI. This CDR3 has 16 residues. The CDR3 here is CASSLPPGYSNQPQHF. Written as DNA, the CDR3 is TGTGCCAGCAGTTTACCCCCAGGATATAGCAATCAGCCCCAGCATTTT.

The genes are TRBV5-1 and TRBJ2-7; D perhaps matches TRBD2 (7 bases). The V gene lost 4 bases and the J gene lost 0 bases, with 17 bases spanning the gap. Germline loops: CDR1 SGHRS, CDR2 YFSETQ. This CDR3 has 16 residues. CDR3 DNA sequence: TGCGCCAGCAGCATGACGGGGGGCGGGGGCTCCTACGAGCAGTACTTC. It specifies CASSMTGGGGSYEQYF.

The J gene is TRBJ2-3, the V gene TRBV27; 8 bases map to TRBD2. The trim removed 4 bases at V and 4 bases at J, leaving 13 bases unmatched. The CDR3 runs to 17 residues. The germline gives CDR1 MNHEY, CDR2 SMNVEV (reference sequence). This chain's CDR3 is CASSSNPGLGGPDTQYF. DNA for the CDR3: TGTGCCAGCAGTTCCAATCCGGGACTAGGCGGTCCAGATACGCAGTATTTT.

This clone was picked up a small number of times. The genes are TRBV6-5 and TRBJ1-5, with TRBD1 matching over 7 bases. This CDR3 region has 15 residues. Germline V gives CDR1 MNHEY, CDR2 SVGAGI. J gave up 0 bases and V 6 bases, and 5 bases lay outside the gene matches. Here the CDR3 DNA reads TGTGCCAGCAGACCTACAGGGGATAGCAATCAGCCCCAGCATTTT. Its translation is CASRPTGDSNQPQHF.

The chain has TRBV11-3 and TRBJ1-4; D possibly corresponds to TRBD1 (5 bases). Trimming stripped 2 bases from V and 4 bases from J, with 11 bases between. CDR1 and CDR2 from the germline V gene are SGHNT and YENEEA. CDR3 length equals 15 residues. The CDR3: CASSLRDSNNEKLFF. DNA of the CDR3: TGTGCCAGCAGCTTACGAGACAGTAATAATGAAAAACTGTTTTTT.

The chain couples TRBV27 to TRBJ2-3; 12 bases line up with TRBD1. The ends lost 5 bases at V and 3 bases at J; junction bases unmatched: 9. The germline gives CDR1 MNHEY, CDR2 SMNVEV (reference sequence). This CDR3 contains 17 residues. The chain's CDR3 is CASSIPGQGAVTDTQYF. The CDR3 DNA follows: TGTGCCAGCAGTATACCGGGACAGGGGGCGGTAACAGATACGCAGTATTTT.

In this sample, this clone turned up a few times. The chain couples TRBV11-3 to TRBJ2-7; D possibly corresponds to TRBD2 (6 bases). Germline assignment: CDR1 SGHNT and CDR2 YENEEA. V was shortened by 5 bases and J by 5 bases, with 16 bases between the two germline ends. The CDR3 length is 14 residues. CDR3 DNA: TGTGCCAGCAGCCCCCCGACTAGTTGCCACGAGCAGTACTTC. It encodes CASSPPTSCHEQYF.

The chain carries TRBV9 and TRBJ1-6; D may be TRBD1 (6 bases). CDR3 length: 16 residues. CDR1 SGDLS and CDR2 YYNGEE come from the germline V gene. The V and J ends lost 4 bases and 5 bases respectively, with 16 bases between them. The CDR3 is CASSFTSGVNNSPLHF. The CDR3 DNA follows: TGTGCCAGCAGCTTTACGTCAGGGGTTAATAATTCACCCCTCCACTTT.

The rearrangement joins TRBV9 to TRBJ1-1; TRBD1 matches at 7 bases. Trimming removed 3 bases from V and 1 base from J; junction bases left unmatched: 6. This CDR3 is built from 15 residues. CDR1 and CDR2 from the germline V gene are SGDLS and YYNGEE. CDR3 coding DNA: TGTGCCAGCAGCGCCCGGACAGGAGGGAACACTGAAGCTTTCTTT. Protein product: CASSARTGGNTEAFF.

This chain uses TRBV11-3 with TRBJ2-1, with D possibly TRBD2 on 6 matching bases. Germline lookup yields CDR1 SGHNT and CDR2 YENEEA. The CDR3 contains 15 residues. V was shortened by 0 bases and J by 9 bases, with 15 bases between the two germline ends. CDR3 DNA: TGTGCCAGCAGCTTAGAATGGGGCGGGAATGCTGAGCAGTTCTTC. Translation: CASSLEWGGNAEQFF.